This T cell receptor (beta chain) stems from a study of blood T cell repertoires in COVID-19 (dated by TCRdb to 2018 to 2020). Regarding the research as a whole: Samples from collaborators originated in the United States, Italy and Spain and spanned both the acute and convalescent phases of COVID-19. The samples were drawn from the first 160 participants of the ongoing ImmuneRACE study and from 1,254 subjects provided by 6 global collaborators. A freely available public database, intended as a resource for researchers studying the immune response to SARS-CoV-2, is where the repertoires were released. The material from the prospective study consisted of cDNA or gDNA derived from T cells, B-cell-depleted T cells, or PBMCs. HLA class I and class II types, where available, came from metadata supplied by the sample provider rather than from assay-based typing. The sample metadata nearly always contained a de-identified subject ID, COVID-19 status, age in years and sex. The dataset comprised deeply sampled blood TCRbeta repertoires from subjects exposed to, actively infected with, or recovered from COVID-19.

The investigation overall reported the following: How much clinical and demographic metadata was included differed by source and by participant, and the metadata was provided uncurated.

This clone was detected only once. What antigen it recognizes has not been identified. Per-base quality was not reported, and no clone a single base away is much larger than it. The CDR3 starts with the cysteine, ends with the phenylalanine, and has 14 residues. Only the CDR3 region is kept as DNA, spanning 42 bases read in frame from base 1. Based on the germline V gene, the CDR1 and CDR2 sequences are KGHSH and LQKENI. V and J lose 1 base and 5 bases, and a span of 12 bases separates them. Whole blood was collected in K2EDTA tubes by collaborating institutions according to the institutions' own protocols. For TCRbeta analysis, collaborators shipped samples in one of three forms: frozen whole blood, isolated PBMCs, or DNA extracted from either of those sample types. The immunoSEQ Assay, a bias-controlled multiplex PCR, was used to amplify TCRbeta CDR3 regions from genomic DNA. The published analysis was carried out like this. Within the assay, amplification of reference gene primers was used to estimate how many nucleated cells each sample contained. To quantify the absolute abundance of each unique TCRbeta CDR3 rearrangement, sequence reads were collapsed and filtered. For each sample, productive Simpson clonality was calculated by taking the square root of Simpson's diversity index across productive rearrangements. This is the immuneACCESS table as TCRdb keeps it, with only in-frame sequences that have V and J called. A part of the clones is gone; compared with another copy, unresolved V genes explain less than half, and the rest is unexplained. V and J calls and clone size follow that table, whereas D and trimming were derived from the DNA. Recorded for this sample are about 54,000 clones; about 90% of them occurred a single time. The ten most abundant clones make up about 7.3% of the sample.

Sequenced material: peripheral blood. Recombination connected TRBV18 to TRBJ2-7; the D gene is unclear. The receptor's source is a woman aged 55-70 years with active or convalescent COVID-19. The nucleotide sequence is TGTGCCAGCTCACCACTGTGGAAAGCGCACGAGCAGTACTTC. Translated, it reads CASSPLWKAHEQYF.